This TCR beta chain was retrieved from a study of blood T cell repertoires in COVID-19. Study summary: Acute and convalescent COVID-19 samples came from the United States, Italy and Spain.

This clone was counted between two and nine times. Trimming cost V 0 bases and J 0 bases, with 18 bases left between them. The CDR3 spans 18 residues. Assay: immunoSEQ multiplex PCR; the TCRdb copy retains only in-frame clones and omits some. The table records fewer than 300,000 clones, under 90% of them present only once. This sequence joins TRBV23-1 and TRBJ2-7; D possibly corresponds to TRBD2 (7 bases). TRBV23-1 qualifies as an ORF whose function is uncertain. The clonotype comes from a woman between 18 and 30 years old with acute or convalescent COVID-19. The sequencing input was peripheral blood. CDR3 sequence reads: CASSQSGAEGGGSYEQYF. As DNA, the CDR3 is TGCGCCAGCAGTCAATCCGGGGCCGAAGGGGGGGGCTCCTACGAGCAGTACTTC.